Here is one T cell receptor beta chain with its context. Its antigen is as yet unknown. CDR3 length equals 15 residues. The germline gives CDR1 SGHTA, CDR2 FQGTGA. The V and J ends lost 5 bases and 1 base, in that order; junction bases with no gene match: 7. The data were obtained in a study of cytotoxic CD8 clonotypes in ibrutinib-treated CLL. Study-wide results and limits: Rare overall, public clonotypes shrank or held steady under therapy.

Investigators sourced around 1.9 micrograms of genomic DNA from cryopreserved PBMCs for TCR beta libraries. This table comes from immunoSEQ multiplex PCR, and its TCRdb copy is limited to in-frame clones, with some not included. The repertoire includes about 92,000 clones, around 77% of them detected once, and just under 25% sits in the top ten. The chain couples TRBV7-3 to TRBJ2-5; 7 bases line up with TRBD2. This sample comprised PBMCs, obtained after 24 months of ibrutinib treatment. The sequence was collected from a human donor with chronic lymphocytic leukemia. CDR3 protein: CASSDLAEPQETQYF. For the CDR3, the DNA is TGTGCCAGCAGCGACCTAGCGGAACCCCAAGAGACCCAGTACTTC.